These 18 T cell receptor beta chains were sequenced from one sample in a study of monozygotic twins with inflammatory bowel disease. TCRdb re-called the 5' RACE reads; one entry per CDR3 protein, DNA not given. The table for this sample gives 200,000 to 250,000 distinct CDR3 sequences. Sequences were obtained from blood. Every receptor here comes from a human donor with ulcerative colitis or Crohn's disease, or a healthy co-twin of an affected twin (not recorded which).

The CDR3 protein is CSAITGGTGGAYTF. The V and J genes are TRBV20-1 and TRBJ1-2; TCRdb's D call, TRBD1, is unchecked because there is no DNA. The CDR3 has 14 residues. Germline CDR1 and CDR2: DFQATT and SNEGSKA (reference sequence).

The chain links TRBV7-9 to TRBJ2-3; TCRdb's D call of TRBD2 is untestable without DNA. Germline V gives CDR1 SEHNR, CDR2 FQNEAQ (reference sequence). There are 15 residues in the CDR3. The CDR3 region is CASSPSAGNTDTQYF. The full variable domain, completed using reference TRBV7-9 and TRBJ2-3, is DTGVSQNPRHKITKRGQNVTFRCDPISEHNRLYWYRQTLGQGPEFLTYFQNEAQLEKSRLLSDRFSAERPKGSFSTLEIQRTEQGDSAMYLCASSPSAGNTDTQYFGPGTRLTVL.

The rearrangement uses TRBV5-1 and TRBJ1-2; the TRBD1 assignment by TCRdb is unverifiable without DNA. Germline V gene sequence: CDR1 SGHRS, CDR2 YFSETQ. The CDR3 has 17 amino acids. The CDR3 here is CASSLNQGTGTNYGYTF.

The chain has TRBV11-3 and TRBJ2-3; TCRdb selects TRBD1, and the lack of DNA leaves this call unchecked. CDR3 length: 14 residues. Looked up from germline, CDR1 is SGHNT and CDR2 is YENEEA. This chain's CDR3 is CASSVGDTTDTQYF. Based on the CDR3 plus reference TRBV11-3 and TRBJ2-3, the full variable domain is EAGVVQSPRYKIIEKKQPVAFWCNPISGHNTLYWYLQNLGQGPELLIRYENEEAVDDSQLPKDRFSAERLKGVDSTLKIQPAELGDSAVYLCASSVGDTTDTQYFGPGTRLTVL.

V gene TRBV5-6 combines with J gene TRBJ1-1; the D call of TRBD1 rests on TCRdb alone, since no DNA is present to check it. The CDR3 totals 13 residues. Germline V lookup: CDR1 SGHDT, CDR2 YYEEEE. CDR3 sequence reads: CASSPGFFTEAFF.

The gene calls are TRBV6-1 and TRBJ1-6; TCRdb designates TRBD1, a call that cannot be tested without DNA. Germline CDR1 reads MNHNS; CDR2 reads SASEGT. The CDR3 runs to 15 residues. The CDR3 loop is CASRDRATYNSPLHF.

The V and J genes are TRBV19 and TRBJ1-5. The CDR3 has 12 amino acids. Germline loops: CDR1 LNHDA, CDR2 SQIVND (reference sequence). CDR3: CASTDPNQPQHF.

The V gene is TRBV28, the J gene TRBJ1-5; the D call of TRBD1 rests on TCRdb alone, since no DNA is present to check it. This CDR3 is 17 amino acids long. Per germline, CDR1 MDHEN and CDR2 SYDVKM. The CDR3 here is CASSPPVGQSYNQPQHF. Full variable domain (missing parts from reference TRBV28 and TRBJ1-5): DVKVTQSSRYLVKRTGEKVFLECVQDMDHENMFWYRQDPGLGLRLIYFSYDVKMKEKGDIPEGYSVSREKKERFSLILESASTNQTSMYLCASSPPVGQSYNQPQHFGDGTRLSIL.

The V call is TRBV7-9, the J call TRBJ2-7; the TCRdb D gene call, TRBD1, has no DNA to confirm it. The CDR3 extends over 12 amino acids. The germline CDR1 and CDR2 sequences are SEHNR and FQNEAQ (reference sequence). CDR3 sequence reads: CASTQGNGEQYF.

The genes are TRBV19 and TRBJ2-7. The CDR3 sequence is 13 residues long. CDR1 LNHDA and CDR2 SQIVND come from the germline V gene (reference sequence). CDR3 residues: CASSIKLYSEQYF.

The rearrangement joins TRBV29-1 to TRBJ2-5; TCRdb gives TRBD1 as the D gene, but with no DNA this cannot be confirmed. There are 13 residues in the CDR3. The germline V gene encodes CDR1 SQVTM and CDR2 ANQGSEA. The CDR3 sequence is CSVGTGKRETQYF.

This chain connects TRBV5-1 to TRBJ2-2; TCRdb designates TRBD1, a call that cannot be tested without DNA. Germline-derived CDR1 and CDR2 are SGHRS and YFSETQ. The CDR3 is 14 residues long. The CDR3 loop is CASSFGGTGRELFF.

This chain uses TRBV2 with TRBJ2-7; TCRdb proposes TRBD1, but this gene call is untestable without DNA. Germline assignment: CDR1 SNHLY and CDR2 FYNNEI. The CDR3 sequence is 13 residues long. CDR3 residues: CASTGTSHYEQYF. Filled out from reference TRBV2 and TRBJ2-7, the complete variable domain reads EPEVTQTPSHQVTQMGQEVILRCVPISNHLYFYWYRQILGQKVEFLVSFYNNEISEKSEIFDDQFSVERPDGSNFTLKIRSTKLEDSAMYFCASTGTSHYEQYFGPGTRLTVT.

This chain uses TRBV5-1 with TRBJ2-7; the TCRdb call, TRBD1, lacks DNA for checking. Germline lookup yields CDR1 SGHRS and CDR2 YFSETQ. CDR3 size: 12 residues. The CDR3 is CASSWTGGEQYF.

The chain couples TRBV6-1 to TRBJ1-1. The CDR3 length is 13 residues. Germline-derived CDR1 and CDR2 are MNHNS and SASEGT. CDR3 residues: CASSGQSLGEAFF.

The CDR3 is CASSVAGTSTDTQYF. The V and J genes are TRBV9 and TRBJ2-3. Germline V gene lookup returns CDR1 SGDLS and CDR2 YYNGEE. The CDR3 has 15 amino acids. The variable domain in full, with the rest retrieved from reference TRBV9 and TRBJ2-3, is DSGVTQTPKHLITATGQRVTLRCSPRSGDLSVYWYQQSLDQGLQFLIQYYNGEERAKGNILERFSAQQFPDLHSELNLSSLELGDSALYFCASSVAGTSTDTQYFGPGTRLTVL.

This sequence joins TRBV27 and TRBJ1-5. The CDR3 has 15 residues. The germline V gene encodes CDR1 MNHEY and CDR2 SMNVEV (reference sequence). CDR3 residues: CASSFGGVGNQPQHF.

The V call is TRBV3-1, the J call TRBJ2-2; the TCRdb call, TRBD1, lacks DNA for checking. The V gene's germline CDR1 is LGHDT and CDR2 YNNKEL (reference sequence). CDR3 length equals 19 residues. CDR3 in amino acids: CASSPQAEQRQGDTGELFF.